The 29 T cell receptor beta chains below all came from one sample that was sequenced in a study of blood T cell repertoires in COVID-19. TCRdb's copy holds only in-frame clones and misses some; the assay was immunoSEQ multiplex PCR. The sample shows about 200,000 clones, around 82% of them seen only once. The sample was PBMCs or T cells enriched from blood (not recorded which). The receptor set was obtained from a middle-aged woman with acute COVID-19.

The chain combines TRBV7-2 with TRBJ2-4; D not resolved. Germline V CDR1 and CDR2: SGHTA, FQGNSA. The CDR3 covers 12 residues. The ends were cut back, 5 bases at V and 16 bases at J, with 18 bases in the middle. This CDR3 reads CASSAASGLIYF. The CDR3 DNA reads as TGTGCCAGCAGCGCTGCATCAGGCCTTATTTACTTC.

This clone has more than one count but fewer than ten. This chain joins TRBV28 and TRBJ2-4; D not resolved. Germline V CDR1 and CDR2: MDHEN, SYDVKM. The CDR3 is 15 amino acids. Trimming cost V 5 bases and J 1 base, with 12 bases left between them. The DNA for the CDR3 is TGTGCCAGCAGTACCTCAGGTCTCGCCAAAAACATTCAGTACTTC. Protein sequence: CASSTSGLAKNIQYF.

The CDR3 loop reads CASSLGSSGIEAYEQYF. CDR3 bases: TGTGCCAGCAGCTTAGGGTCTAGCGGGATCGAGGCCTACGAGCAGTACTTC. This chain joins TRBV7-6 and TRBJ2-7, with 9 positions matching TRBD2. The CDR3 is made up of 17 amino acids. The germline V gene has CDR1 SGHVS and CDR2 FNYEAQ. V was clipped by 1 base and J by 2 bases; unmatched bases: 9. Variable domain in full (rest from reference TRBV7-6 and TRBJ2-7): GAGVSQSPRYKVTKRGQDVALRCDPISGHVSLYWYRQALGQGPEFLTYFNYEAQQDKSGLPNDRFSAERPEGSISTLTIQRTEQRDSAMYRCASSLGSSGIEAYEQYFGPGTRLTVT.

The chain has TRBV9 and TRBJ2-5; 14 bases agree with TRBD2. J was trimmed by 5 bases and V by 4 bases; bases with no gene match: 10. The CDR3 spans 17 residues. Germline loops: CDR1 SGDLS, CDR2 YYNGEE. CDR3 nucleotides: TGTGCCAGCAGCCCGGGGACTAGCGGGGGACCAAGGGAGACCCAGTACTTC. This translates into CASSPGTSGGPRETQYF.

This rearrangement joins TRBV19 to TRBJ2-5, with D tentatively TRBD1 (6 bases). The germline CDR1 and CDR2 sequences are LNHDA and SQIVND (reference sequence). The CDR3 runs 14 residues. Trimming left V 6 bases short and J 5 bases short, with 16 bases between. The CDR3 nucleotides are TGTGCCAGTAGGGAGGACAGTCCCCTGGAGACCCAGTACTTC. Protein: CASREDSPLETQYF.

The CDR3 nucleotides are TGTGCCAGCAGAGAGCGGGAGGGCTCCTACGAGCAGTACTTC. Translated, it gives CASREREGSYEQYF. J is TRBJ2-7 and V is TRBV6-4; TRBD2 agrees at 10 bases. Per the germline V gene, CDR1 is MRHNA and CDR2 is SNTAGT. The CDR3 is made up of 14 amino acids. The V segment lost 6 bases and the J segment 0 bases; nucleotides outside the gene matches: 2.

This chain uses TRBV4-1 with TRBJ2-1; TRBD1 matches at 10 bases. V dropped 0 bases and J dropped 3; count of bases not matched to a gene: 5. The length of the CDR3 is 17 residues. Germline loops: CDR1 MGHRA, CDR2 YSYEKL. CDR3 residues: CASSQDSGTGVYNEQFF. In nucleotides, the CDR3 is TGCGCCAGCAGCCAAGATTCGGGGACAGGGGTCTACAATGAGCAGTTCTTC.

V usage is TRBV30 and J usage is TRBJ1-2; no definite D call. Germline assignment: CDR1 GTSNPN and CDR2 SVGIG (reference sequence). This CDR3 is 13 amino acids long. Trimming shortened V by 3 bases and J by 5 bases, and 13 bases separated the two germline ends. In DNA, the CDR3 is TGTGCCTGGAGGGAAATGGGAGCTTATGGCTACACCTTC. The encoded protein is CAWREMGAYGYTF.

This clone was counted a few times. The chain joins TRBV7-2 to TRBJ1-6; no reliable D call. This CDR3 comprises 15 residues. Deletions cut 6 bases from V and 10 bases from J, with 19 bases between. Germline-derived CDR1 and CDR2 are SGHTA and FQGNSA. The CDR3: CASRDFKGESSPLHF. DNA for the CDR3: TGTGCCAGCAGGGACTTCAAGGGTGAGAGCTCACCCCTCCACTTT. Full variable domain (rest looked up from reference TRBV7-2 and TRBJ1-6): GAGVSQSPSNKVTEKGKDVELRCDPISGHTALYWYRQSLGQGLEFLIYFQGNSAPDKSGLPSDRFSAERTGGSVSTLTIQRTQQEDSAVYLCASRDFKGESSPLHFGNGTRLTVT.

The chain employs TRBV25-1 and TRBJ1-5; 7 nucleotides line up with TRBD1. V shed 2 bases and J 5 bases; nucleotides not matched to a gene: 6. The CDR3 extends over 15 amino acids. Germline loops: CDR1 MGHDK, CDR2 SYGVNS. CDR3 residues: CASSEGTESYQPQHF. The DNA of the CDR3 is TGTGCCAGCAGTGAAGGGACAGAGAGTTATCAGCCCCAGCATTTT.

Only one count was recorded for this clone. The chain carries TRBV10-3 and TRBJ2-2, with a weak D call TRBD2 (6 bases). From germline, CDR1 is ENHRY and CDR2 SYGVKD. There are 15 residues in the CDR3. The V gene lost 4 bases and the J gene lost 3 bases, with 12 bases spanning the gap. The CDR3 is CAISASGPYTGELFF. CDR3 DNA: TGTGCCATCAGTGCCAGCGGGCCTTACACCGGGGAGCTGTTTTTT.

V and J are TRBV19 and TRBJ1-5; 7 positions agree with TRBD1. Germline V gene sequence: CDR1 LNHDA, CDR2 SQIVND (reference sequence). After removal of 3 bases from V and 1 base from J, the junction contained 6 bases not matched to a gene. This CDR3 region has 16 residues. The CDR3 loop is CASSIISTGSNQPQHF. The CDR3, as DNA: TGTGCCAGTAGTATTATCTCGACAGGGAGCAATCAGCCCCAGCATTTT.

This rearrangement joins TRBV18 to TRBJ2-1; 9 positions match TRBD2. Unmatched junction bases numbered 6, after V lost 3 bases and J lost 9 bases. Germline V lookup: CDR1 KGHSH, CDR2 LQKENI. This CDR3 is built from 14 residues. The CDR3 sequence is CASSPSGSFSEQFF. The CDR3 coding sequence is TGTGCCAGCTCACCTAGCGGGAGTTTCAGTGAGCAGTTCTTC.

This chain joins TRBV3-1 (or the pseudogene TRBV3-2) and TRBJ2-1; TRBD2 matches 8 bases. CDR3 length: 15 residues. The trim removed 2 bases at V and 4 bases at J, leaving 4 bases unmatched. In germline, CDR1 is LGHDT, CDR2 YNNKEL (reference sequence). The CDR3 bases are TGTGCCAGCAGCCAATCAGCGGGGGCTTACAATGAGCAGTTCTTC. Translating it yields CASSQSAGAYNEQFF.

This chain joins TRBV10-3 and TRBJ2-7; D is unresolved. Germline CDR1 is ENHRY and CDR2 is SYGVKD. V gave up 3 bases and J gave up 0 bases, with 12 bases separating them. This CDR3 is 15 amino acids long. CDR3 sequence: CAISDSSMSSYEQYF. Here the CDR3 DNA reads TGTGCCATCAGTGATTCCTCCATGAGCTCCTACGAGCAGTACTTC.

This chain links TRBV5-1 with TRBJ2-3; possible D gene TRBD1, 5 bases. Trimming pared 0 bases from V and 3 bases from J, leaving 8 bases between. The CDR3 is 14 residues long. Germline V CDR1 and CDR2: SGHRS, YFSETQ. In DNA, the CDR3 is TGCGCCAGCAGCTTGGGGGGCAGAACAGATACGCAGTATTTT. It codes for CASSLGGRTDTQYF.

CDR3 in amino acids: CASSSPGGAYTGELFF. CDR3 in DNA: TGTGCCAGCAGCTCACCAGGGGGCGCGTACACCGGGGAGCTGTTTTTT. V usage is TRBV7-3 and J usage is TRBJ2-2; 8 nucleotides line up with TRBD1. This CDR3 has 16 amino acids. V lost 4 bases to trimming and J lost 3 bases; unmatched junction nucleotides: 7. CDR1 SGHTA and CDR2 FQGTGA come from the germline V gene.

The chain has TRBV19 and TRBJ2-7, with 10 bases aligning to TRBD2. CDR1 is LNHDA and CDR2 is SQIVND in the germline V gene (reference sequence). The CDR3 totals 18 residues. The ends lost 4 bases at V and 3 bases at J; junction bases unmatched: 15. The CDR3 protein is CASSRYFADLAGVYEQYF. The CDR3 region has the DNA TGTGCCAGTAGTAGGTATTTTGCAGATCTAGCGGGAGTCTACGAGCAGTACTTC. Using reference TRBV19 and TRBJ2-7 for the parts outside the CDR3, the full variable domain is DGGITQSPKYLFRKEGQNVTLSCEQNLNHDAMYWYRQDPGQGLRLIYYSQIVNDFQKGDIAEGYSVSREKKESFPLTVTSAQKNPTAFYLCASSRYFADLAGVYEQYFGPGTRLTVT.

CDR3 sequence (DNA): TGCGCCAGCAGCTTGGGTCGGACAGGGGCACAAGAGACCCAGTACTTC. Its translation: CASSLGRTGAQETQYF. The rearrangement links TRBV5-1 to TRBJ2-5; 9 bases align to TRBD1. CDR1 and CDR2 from the germline V gene are SGHRS and YFSETQ. With V trimmed by 0 bases and J by 2 bases, 5 bases remained unmatched. The CDR3 loop spans 16 amino acids. Full variable domain (outside the CDR3, taken from reference TRBV5-1 and TRBJ2-5): KAGVTQTPRYLIKTRGQQVTLSCSPISGHRSVSWYQQTPGQGLQFLFEYFSETQRNKGNFPGRFSGRQFSNSRSEMNVSTLELGDSALYLCASSLGRTGAQETQYFGPGTRLLVL.

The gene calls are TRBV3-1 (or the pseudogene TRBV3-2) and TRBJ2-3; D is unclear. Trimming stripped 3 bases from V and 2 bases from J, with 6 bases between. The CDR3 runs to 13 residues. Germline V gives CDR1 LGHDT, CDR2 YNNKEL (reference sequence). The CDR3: CASSHFSTDTQYF. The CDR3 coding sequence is TGTGCCAGCAGCCACTTTTCCACAGATACGCAGTATTTT.

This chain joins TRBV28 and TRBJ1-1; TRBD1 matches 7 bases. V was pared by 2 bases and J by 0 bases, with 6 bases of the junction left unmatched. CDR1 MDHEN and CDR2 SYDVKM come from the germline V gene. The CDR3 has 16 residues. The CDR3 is CASSLIPGTVNTEAFF. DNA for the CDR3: TGTGCCAGCAGTTTAATCCCCGGGACAGTGAACACTGAAGCTTTCTTT.

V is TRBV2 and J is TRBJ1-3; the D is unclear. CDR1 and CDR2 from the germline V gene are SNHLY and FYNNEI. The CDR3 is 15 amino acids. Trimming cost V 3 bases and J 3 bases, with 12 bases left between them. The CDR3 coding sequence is TGTGCCAGCAGTGAGGGCCTGCCCCATGGAAACACCATATATTTT. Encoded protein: CASSEGLPHGNTIYF.

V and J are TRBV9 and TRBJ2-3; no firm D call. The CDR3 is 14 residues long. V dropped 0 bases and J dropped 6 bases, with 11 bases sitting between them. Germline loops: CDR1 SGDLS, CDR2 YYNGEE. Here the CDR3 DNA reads TGTGCCAGCAGCGTAGCCTCCCTAGGCGATACGCAGTATTTT. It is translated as CASSVASLGDTQYF.

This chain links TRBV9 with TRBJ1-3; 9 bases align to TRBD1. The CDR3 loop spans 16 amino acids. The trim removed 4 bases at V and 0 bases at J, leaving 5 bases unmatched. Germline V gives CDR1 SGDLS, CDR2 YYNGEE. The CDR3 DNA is TGTGCCAGCAGCCCCCGACAGGGGGACTCTGGAAACACCATATATTTT. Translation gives CASSPRQGDSGNTIYF.

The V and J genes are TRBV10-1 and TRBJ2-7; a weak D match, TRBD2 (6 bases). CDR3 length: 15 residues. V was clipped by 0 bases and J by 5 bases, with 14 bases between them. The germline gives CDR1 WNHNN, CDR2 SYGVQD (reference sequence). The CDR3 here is CASSESGDGSHEQYF. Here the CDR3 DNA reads TGCGCCAGCAGTGAGTCAGGTGACGGGAGCCACGAGCAGTACTTC.

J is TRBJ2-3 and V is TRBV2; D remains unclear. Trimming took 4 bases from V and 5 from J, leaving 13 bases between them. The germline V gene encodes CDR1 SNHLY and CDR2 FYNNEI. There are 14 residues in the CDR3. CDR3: CASSVGGPGDTQYF. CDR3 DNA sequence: TGTGCCAGCAGTGTCGGCGGTCCGGGAGATACGCAGTATTTT.

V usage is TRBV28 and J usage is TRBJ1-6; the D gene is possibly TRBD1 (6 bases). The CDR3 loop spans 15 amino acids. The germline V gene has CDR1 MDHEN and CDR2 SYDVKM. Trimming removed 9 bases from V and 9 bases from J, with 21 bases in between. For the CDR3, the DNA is TGTGCCAGTTGCCACAGGGATTCCATTGGTTCACCCCTCCACTTT. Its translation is CASCHRDSIGSPLHF.

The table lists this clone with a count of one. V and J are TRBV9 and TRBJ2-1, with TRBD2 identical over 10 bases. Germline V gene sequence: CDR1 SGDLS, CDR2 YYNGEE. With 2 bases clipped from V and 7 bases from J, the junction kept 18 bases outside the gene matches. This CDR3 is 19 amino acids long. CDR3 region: CASSVFGPSGSVAGNEQFF. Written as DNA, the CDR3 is TGTGCCAGCAGCGTTTTTGGCCCTAGCGGGAGCGTTGCGGGGAATGAGCAGTTCTTC. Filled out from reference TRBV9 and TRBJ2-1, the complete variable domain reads DSGVTQTPKHLITATGQRVTLRCSPRSGDLSVYWYQQSLDQGLQFLIQYYNGEERAKGNILERFSAQQFPDLHSELNLSSLELGDSALYFCASSVFGPSGSVAGNEQFFGPGTRLTVL.

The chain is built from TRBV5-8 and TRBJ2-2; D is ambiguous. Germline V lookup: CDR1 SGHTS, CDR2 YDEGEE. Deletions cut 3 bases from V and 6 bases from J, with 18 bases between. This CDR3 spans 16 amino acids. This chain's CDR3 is CASSSRPGEGAGELFF. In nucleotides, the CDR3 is TGTGCCAGCAGCTCCCGCCCGGGTGAAGGCGCCGGGGAGCTGTTTTTT.